The rows below give T cell receptor beta chains drawn from one sample of a study of blood T cell repertoires in COVID-19. Sequencing was performed with immunoSEQ multiplex PCR; in TCRdb, only in-frame clones are kept and a portion is missing. The data show around 130,000 clones, about 83% seen once. Source material: peripheral blood. Receptor source: a woman aged 50 to 60 with acute or convalescent COVID-19. The CDR3 runs from the conserved cysteine through the conserved F or W. D genes are given only for firm matches. Rows give clone size only sometimes, using once, few, many, or a class for an expanded clone.

clone size	V gene	D gene	J gene	CDR3 protein	CDR3 DNA
-	TRBV9	TRBD2	TRBJ2-5	CASSVGAGVQETQYF	TGTGCCAGCAGCGTAGGAGCGGGGGTCCAAGAGACCCAGTACTTC
few	TRBV6-2/TRBV6-3	TRBD1	TRBJ1-2	CASSYRGQGYGYTF	TGTGCCAGCAGTTACCGAGGACAGGGCTATGGCTACACCTTC
-	TRBV18	-	TRBJ2-7	CASSGGSPYEQYF	TGTGCCAGCTCAGGGGGCAGTCCCTACGAGCAGTACTTC
-	TRBV9	-	TRBJ1-1	CASRELNTEAFF	TGTGCCAGCAGGGAGTTGAACACTGAAGCTTTCTTT
-	TRBV21-1	-	TRBJ2-7	CASYERSGPYEQYF	TGTGCCAGCTACGAAAGGTCGGGTCCCTACGAGCAGTACTTC
-	TRBV19	TRBD1	TRBJ1-5	CASSSGQVVTRQPQHF	TGTGCCAGTAGTAGTGGACAGGTAGTGACTCGTCAGCCCCAGCATTTT
-	TRBV5-1	-	TRBJ2-5	CASSLGAEETQYF	TGCGCCAGCAGCTTAGGGGCAGAAGAGACCCAGTACTTC
-	TRBV9	-	TRBJ2-5	CASSVVPGQETQYF	TGTGCCAGCAGCGTAGTCCCGGGACAAGAGACCCAGTACTTC
-	TRBV25-1	TRBD2	TRBJ2-5	CASSDSGGAGETQYF	TGTGCCAGCAGTGACTCCGGGGGGGCCGGAGAGACCCAGTACTTC
-	TRBV5-1	-	TRBJ2-7	CASSLWVRDKGGYEQYF	TGCGCCAGCAGCTTGTGGGTCCGGGACAAGGGGGGGTACGAGCAGTACTTC
-	TRBV3-1/TRBV3-2	-	TRBJ2-7	CASSRTGLEQYF	TGTGCCAGCAGCCGAACAGGGTTAGAGCAGTACTTC
-	TRBV7-8	TRBD1	TRBJ2-5	CASSPGDRVLKTQYF	TGTGCCAGCAGCCCGGGGGACAGGGTTCTCAAGACCCAGTACTTC
-	TRBV6-6	TRBD1	TRBJ1-6	CASRGQSSYNSPLHF	TGTGCCAGCAGGGGACAGAGCTCCTATAATTCACCCCTCCACTTT
-	TRBV18	TRBD1	TRBJ1-2	CASSPPGDRVGYTF	TGTGCCAGCTCACCTCCGGGGGACAGGGTCGGCTACACCTTC
-	TRBV14	-	TRBJ1-4	CASSQDWPDEKLFF	TGTGCCAGCAGCCAAGATTGGCCAGATGAAAAACTGTTTTTT
-	TRBV4-3	TRBD1	TRBJ2-7	CASSQDWGQGGYEQYF	TGCGCCAGCAGCCAAGATTGGGGACAGGGGGGATACGAGCAGTACTTC
-	TRBV11-2	-	TRBJ1-1	CASNLWGMNTEAFF	TGTGCCAGCAACCTTTGGGGCATGAACACTGAAGCTTTCTTT
-	TRBV19	TRBD1	TRBJ1-6	CASSWDRSNSPLHF	TGTGCCAGTAGTTGGGACAGATCAAATTCACCCCTCCACTTT
-	TRBV4-2	TRBD1	TRBJ1-2	CASSQGPGGSYGYTF	TGTGCCAGCAGCCAAGGACCAGGGGGCAGCTATGGCTACACCTTC
-	TRBV7-9	-	TRBJ2-7	CASSFSGGVGEQYF	TGTGCCAGCAGCTTTAGCGGCGGGGTAGGAGAGCAGTACTTC
-	TRBV6-2/TRBV6-3	-	TRBJ2-7	CASSQSYEQYF	TGTGCCAGCAGTCAGTCCTACGAGCAGTACTTC